Described below is a single T cell receptor (beta chain) sequence and its context. No antigen is known for it. The data belong to a study of T-cell memory formation after mild COVID-19. Study-wide points: Pre-infection memory showed some responding clones, and this suggested that cross-reactive memory joined. Balance between CD4 and CD8 was seen in clones contracting day 15 to 85, and a CD4+ lean was seen in later expanders. For contracting clones, CD4+ ones sat mainly in CM and EM, CD8+ in EMRA.

TCRdb reprocessed the 5' RACE reads via MiXCR and lists one record per CDR3 protein. The sample consists of about 200,000 distinct CDR3 sequences, 9.5% of them appearing once. Trimming left V 4 bases short and J 5 bases short, with 11 bases between. CDR1 is SEHNR and CDR2 is FQNEAQ in the germline V gene (reference sequence). This CDR3 is built from 14 residues. The material sequenced was PBMCs or a T cell subset sorted from them (not recorded which). The V call is TRBV7-9, the J call TRBJ2-2; a weak D match, TRBD1 (6 bases). The receptor was derived from a man aged 18 to 30 who had mild COVID-19 (a few samples of this study predate the infection). Cell type and time point are not known. The CDR3 DNA reads TGTGCCAGCAGCTCATACACAGGGACCGGGGAGCTGTTTTTT. This gives the protein CASSSYTGTGELFF.